Listed below are T cell receptor beta chains from one sample, sequenced in a study of blood T cell repertoires in COVID-19. Repertoires were generated with immunoSEQ multiplex PCR, while TCRdb's copy carries only in-frame clones and drops some. The sample comprises over 70,000 clones, nearly 90% of which are singletons, and around 4% rests with the top ten. Sample: peripheral blood. The receptors shown here come from a woman older than 75 with active or convalescent COVID-19. CDR3s include the opening cysteine and the closing phenylalanine or tryptophan. The D gene is left open where the match is weak. Clone size is given for some rows only: seen once, a few or many times, or a class if the clone is expanded.

J: TRBJ2-2
D: .
V: TRBV24-1
size: .
DNA: TGTGCCACCGCGGGCCCGGGCACCGGGGAGCTGTTTTTT
CDR3: CATAGPGTGELFF

J: TRBJ2-2
D: .
V: TRBV7-2
size: .
DNA: TGTGCCAGCAGCTTAGAGGGCAGGGGATTTGGCGGGGAGCTGTTTTTT
CDR3: CASSLEGRGFGGELFF

J: TRBJ2-5
D: TRBD2
V: TRBV9
size: .
DNA: TGTGCCAGCAGCCACAGGACTAGCGGGAGTCGGGCAGAGACCCAGTACTTC
CDR3: CASSHRTSGSRAETQYF

J: TRBJ1-2
D: TRBD1
V: TRBV5-1
size: .
DNA: TGCGCCAGCAGCGGGACAGGGGGCTATGGCTACACCTTC
CDR3: CASSGTGGYGYTF

J: TRBJ2-7
D: TRBD2
V: TRBV6-2/TRBV6-3
size: .
DNA: TGTGCCAGCAGTTACTCGACGCGGGAGCTTACCTACGAGCAGTACTTC
CDR3: CASSYSTRELTYEQYF

J: TRBJ1-5
D: .
V: TRBV20-1
size: .
DNA: TGCAGTGCTAGTCTCTTTGTTCCCGGGATTAGCAATCAGCCCCAGCATTTT
CDR3: CSASLFVPGISNQPQHF

J: TRBJ1-1
D: TRBD1
V: TRBV27
size: .
DNA: TGTGCCAGCACGAGTCTACAGGGGGCGCCCACTGAAGCTTTCTTT
CDR3: CASTSLQGAPTEAFF

J: TRBJ2-1
D: TRBD2
V: TRBV5-4
size: .
DNA: TGTGCCAGCAGCTGGCCCGGGGCTAGCGGGGTAGACAATGAGCAGTTCTTC
CDR3: CASSWPGASGVDNEQFF

J: TRBJ2-3
D: TRBD2
V: TRBV19
size: .
DNA: TGTGCCAGTAGTATATTTGTAACTAGCGGGAAAAGTACGCAGTATTTT
CDR3: CASSIFVTSGKSTQYF

J: TRBJ1-2
D: .
V: TRBV15
size: .
DNA: TGTGCCACCAGCAGAGACCTGGGGCAGGGTGCTGGCTACACCTTC
CDR3: CATSRDLGQGAGYTF

J: TRBJ1-5
D: .
V: TRBV7-6
size: .
DNA: TGTGCCAGCAGCTTATTCCGGGATCAGCCCCAGCATTTT
CDR3: CASSLFRDQPQHF

J: TRBJ2-1
D: TRBD2
V: TRBV5-1
size: once
DNA: TGCGCCAGCAGCTTGGCGGGAGGTTCTACTGAGCAGTTCTTC
CDR3: CASSLAGGSTEQFF

J: TRBJ1-3
D: .
V: TRBV4-3
size: .
DNA: TGCGCCAGCAGCCAAGATCTGGCGGGAGTTCATCCAAACACCATATATTTT
CDR3: CASSQDLAGVHPNTIYF